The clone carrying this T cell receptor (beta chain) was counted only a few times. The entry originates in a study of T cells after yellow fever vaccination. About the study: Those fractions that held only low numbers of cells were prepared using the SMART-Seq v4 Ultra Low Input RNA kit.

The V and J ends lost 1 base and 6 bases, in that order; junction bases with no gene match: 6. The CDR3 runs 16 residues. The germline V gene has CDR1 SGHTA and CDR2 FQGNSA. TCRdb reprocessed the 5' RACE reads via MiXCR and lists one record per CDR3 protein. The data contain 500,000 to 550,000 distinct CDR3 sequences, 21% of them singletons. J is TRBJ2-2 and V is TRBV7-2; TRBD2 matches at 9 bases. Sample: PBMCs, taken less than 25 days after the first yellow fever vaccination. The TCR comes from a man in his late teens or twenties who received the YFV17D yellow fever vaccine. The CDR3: CASSLGPSGEAGELFF. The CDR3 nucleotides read TGTGCCAGCAGCTTAGGACCTAGCGGGGAGGCCGGGGAGCTGTTTTTT. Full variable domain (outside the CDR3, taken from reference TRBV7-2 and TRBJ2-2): GAGVSQSPSNKVTEKGKDVELRCDPISGHTALYWYRQSLGQGLEFLIYFQGNSAPDKSGLPSDRFSAERTGGSVSTLTIQRTQQEDSAVYLCASSLGPSGEAGELFFGEGSRLTVL.